This T cell receptor (beta chain) was identified in a study of CD8+ T cells in alopecia areata. Study-level findings and limits: The study found higher clonality in lesional than normal scalp, especially in alopecia totalis/universalis.

Germline V gives CDR1 SQVTM, CDR2 ANQGSEA. Trimming removed 7 bases from V and 3 bases from J, with 10 bases in between. CDR3 length: 11 amino acids. With respect to this clone: The antigen is not known.

RNA, once extracted, was reverse transcribed into cDNA for use as the sequencing template. Sequenced by immunoSEQ multiplex PCR; TCRdb stores in-frame clones only, minus some. The sample includes approximately 100,000 clones, approximately 58% of them seen just once. PBMCs yielded sorted CD4+ and CD8+ T cells. The clonotype was recovered from a human donor in good health. This sequence joins TRBV29-1 and TRBJ2-7; no reliable D call. The sequenced sample was CD4+ T cells sorted from blood. CDR3 in amino acids: CSGTDGYEQYF. CDR3 nucleotides: TGCAGCGGAACGGACGGCTACGAGCAGTACTTC.